The following is a T cell receptor beta chain sequence with its context. This sample was taken from a study of OX40 agonist ivuxolimab in advanced cancers. V lost 0 bases, J lost 8 bases, and 17 bases lay in between. CDR1 and CDR2 from the germline V gene are LGHNA and YSLEER. This CDR3 comprises 16 residues. Only in-frame clones appear in the TCRdb table, and some are missing; sequencing was by immunoSEQ multiplex PCR. The sample holds roughly 80,000 clones, over 65% seen once. The source of this sequence is an adult with an advanced solid tumor such as melanoma, head and neck, liver or kidney cancer. The chain uses TRBV4-3 and TRBJ2-1; tentative D call: TRBD2 (6 bases). The material was CD4+ or CD8+ T cells sorted from blood, obtained in a trial of the OX40 agonist ivuxolimab. The CDR3 reads CASSQEGGPTQDEQFF. The DNA for the CDR3 is TGCGCCAGCAGCCAAGAGGGGGGTCCAACCCAGGATGAGCAGTTCTTC.